This TCR beta chain was sequenced for a study of graft-versus-host responses after intestinal transplantation. Study summary: Recipients across the board were started on anti-thymocyte globulin induction, then kept on tacrolimus and steroids for two to four years.

Data came from immunoSEQ multiplex PCR; TCRdb stores just in-frame clones and leaves some out. The repertoire consists of more than 85,000 clones, with roughly 80% occurring once and the leading ten covering 0.75% to 0.85%. Study findings and constraints: The authors found GvH clones in recipient marrow, some appearing first in ileum or blood. Graft-versus-host to host-versus-graft clonal ratios in allografts were high in patients with graft-donor T cell macrochimerism.

The CDR3 is 15 amino acids. Germline V gene lookup returns CDR1 SGHTA and CDR2 FQGTGA. Germline trimming cut 1 base from V and 2 bases from J; bases unmatched to any gene: 2. In the case of this clone: Its antigen is not identified.

The chain carries TRBV7-3 and TRBJ2-5, with TRBD2 matching 9 bases. This sequence originates from a human donor who received an intestinal transplant. Sequenced here: unstimulated CD4+ T cells sorted from spleen or lymph node cells, sampled before intestinal transplant. The CDR3 DNA follows: TGTGCCAGCAGCTTAATAGCGGGGGTACAAGAGACCCAGTACTTC. Residues: CASSLIAGVQETQYF. Full variable domain (missing parts from reference TRBV7-3 and TRBJ2-5): GAGVSQTPSNKVTEKGKYVELRCDPISGHTALYWYRQSLGQGPEFLIYFQGTGAADDSGLPNDRFFAVRPEGSVSTLKIQRTERGDSAVYLCASSLIAGVQETQYFGPGTRLLVL.